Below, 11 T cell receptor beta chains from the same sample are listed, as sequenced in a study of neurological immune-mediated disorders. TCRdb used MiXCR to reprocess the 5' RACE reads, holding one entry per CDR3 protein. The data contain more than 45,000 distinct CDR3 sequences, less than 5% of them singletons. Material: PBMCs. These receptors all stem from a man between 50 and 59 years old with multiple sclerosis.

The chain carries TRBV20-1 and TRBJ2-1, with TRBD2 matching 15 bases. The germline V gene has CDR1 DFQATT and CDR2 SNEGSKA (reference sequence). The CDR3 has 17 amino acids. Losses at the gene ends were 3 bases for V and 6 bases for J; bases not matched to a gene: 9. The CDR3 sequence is CSASYGTSGRSGNEQFF. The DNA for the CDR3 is TGCAGTGCTAGTTATGGGACTAGCGGGAGGAGTGGCAATGAGCAGTTCTTC.

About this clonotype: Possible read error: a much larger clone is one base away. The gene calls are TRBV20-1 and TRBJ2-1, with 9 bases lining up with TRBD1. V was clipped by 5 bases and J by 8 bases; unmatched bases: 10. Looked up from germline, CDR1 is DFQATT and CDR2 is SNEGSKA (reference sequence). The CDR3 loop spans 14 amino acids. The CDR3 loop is CSAFLGQGPHEQFF. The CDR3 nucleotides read TGCAGTGCTTTTCTGGGACAGGGTCCCCATGAGCAGTTCTTC.

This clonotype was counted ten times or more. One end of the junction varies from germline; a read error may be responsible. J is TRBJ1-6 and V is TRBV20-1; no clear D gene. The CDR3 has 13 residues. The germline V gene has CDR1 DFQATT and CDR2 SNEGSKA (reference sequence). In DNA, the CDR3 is TGCAGTGCTAGTCCGCTCTCAAATTCACCCCTCAACTTT. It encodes CSASPLSNSPLNF.

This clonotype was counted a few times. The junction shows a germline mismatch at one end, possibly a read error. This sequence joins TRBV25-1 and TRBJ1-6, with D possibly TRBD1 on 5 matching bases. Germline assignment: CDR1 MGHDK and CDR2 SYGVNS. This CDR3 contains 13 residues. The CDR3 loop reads CASRTGYNSPLNF. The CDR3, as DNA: TGTGCCAGCAGAACAGGCTATAATTCACCCCTCAACTTT.

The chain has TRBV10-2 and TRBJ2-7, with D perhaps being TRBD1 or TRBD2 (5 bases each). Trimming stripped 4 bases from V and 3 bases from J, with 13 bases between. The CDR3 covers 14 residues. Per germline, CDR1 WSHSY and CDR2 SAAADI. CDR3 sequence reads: CASSGGQGNYEQYF. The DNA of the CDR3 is TGCGCCAGCAGTGGCGGGCAGGGTAACTACGAGCAGTACTTC.

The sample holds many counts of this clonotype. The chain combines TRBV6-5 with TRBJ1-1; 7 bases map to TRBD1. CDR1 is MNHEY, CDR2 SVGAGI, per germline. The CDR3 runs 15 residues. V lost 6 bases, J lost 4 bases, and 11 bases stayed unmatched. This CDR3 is CASSSIHRGFTEAFF. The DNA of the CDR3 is TGTGCCAGCAGCTCAATACACAGGGGTTTCACTGAAGCTTTCTTT.

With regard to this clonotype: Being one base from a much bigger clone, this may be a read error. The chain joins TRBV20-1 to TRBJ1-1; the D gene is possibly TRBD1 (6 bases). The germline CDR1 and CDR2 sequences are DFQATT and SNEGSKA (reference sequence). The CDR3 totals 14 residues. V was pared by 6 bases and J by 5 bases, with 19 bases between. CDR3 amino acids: CSAQRGNRDTEAFF. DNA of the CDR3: TGCAGTGCCCAAAGGGGGAACAGGGATACTGAAGCTTTCTTT.

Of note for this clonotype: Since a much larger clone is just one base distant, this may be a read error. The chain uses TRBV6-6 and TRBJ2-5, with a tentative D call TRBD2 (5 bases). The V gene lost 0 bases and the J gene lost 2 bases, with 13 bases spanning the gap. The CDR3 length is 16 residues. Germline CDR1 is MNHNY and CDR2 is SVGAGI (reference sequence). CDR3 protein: CASSYSSGSGQETQYF. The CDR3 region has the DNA TGTGCCAGCAGTTACTCGTCGGGGAGTGGGCAAGAGACCCAGTACTTC.

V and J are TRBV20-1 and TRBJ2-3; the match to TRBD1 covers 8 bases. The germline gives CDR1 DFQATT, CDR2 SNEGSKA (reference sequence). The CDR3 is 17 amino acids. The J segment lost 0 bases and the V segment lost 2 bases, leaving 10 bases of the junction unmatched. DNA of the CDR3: TGCAGTGCTAGACTCCCCTGGACAGGGCTAAGCACAGATACGCAGTATTTT. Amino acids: CSARLPWTGLSTDTQYF.

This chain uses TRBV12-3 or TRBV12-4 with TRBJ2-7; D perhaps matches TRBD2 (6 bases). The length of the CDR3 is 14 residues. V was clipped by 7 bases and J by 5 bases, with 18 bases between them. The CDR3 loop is CASKNRDLDNEQYF. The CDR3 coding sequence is TGTGCCAGCAAGAACCGGGACTTGGATAACGAGCAGTACTTC.

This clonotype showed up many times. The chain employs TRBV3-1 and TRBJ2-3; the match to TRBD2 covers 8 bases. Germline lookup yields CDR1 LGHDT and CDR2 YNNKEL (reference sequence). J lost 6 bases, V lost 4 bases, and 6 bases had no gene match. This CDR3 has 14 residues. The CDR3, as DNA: TGTGCCAGCAGCCTGTCGGGACTAGAGGATACGCAGTATTTT. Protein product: CASSLSGLEDTQYF.